This TCR beta chain was sequenced for a study of breast tumors, draining lymph nodes, adjacent tissues. TCRdb used MiXCR to reprocess the multiplex PCR reads, holding one entry per CDR3 protein. The repertoire holds approximately 60,000 distinct CDR3 sequences, with 45% to 60% as singletons. Concerning this clonotype itself: Its antigen remains unidentified.

Study observations and caveats: The lymph node origin of tumor T cells was framed as consistent with a hypothesis, not demonstrated. Tumors had less TCR diversity than lymph nodes, more than nontumor tissue. Luminal-like breast cancer showed significantly greater tumor-nontumor repertoire similarity than basal-like breast cancer did. Findings are consistent with lymph node origin and intratumoral expansion of most tumor T cells.

The CDR3 loop spans 13 amino acids. CDR1 SNHLY and CDR2 FYNNEI come from the germline V gene. Trimming removed 3 bases from V and 5 bases from J; junction bases left unmatched: 3. The clonotype originates from a female donor with breast cancer. Some clones in this sample may be carry-over from other donors' samples. This sequence joins TRBV2 and TRBJ1-2; 7 bases match TRBD1. The specimen was breast tumor tissue. The CDR3: CASSETGTYGYTF. Written as DNA, the CDR3 is TGTGCCAGCAGTGAGACAGGGACTTATGGCTACACCTTC. The whole variable domain, remainder taken from reference TRBV2 and TRBJ1-2, is EPEVTQTPSHQVTQMGQEVILRCVPISNHLYFYWYRQILGQKVEFLVSFYNNEISEKSEIFDDQFSVERPDGSNFTLKIRSTKLEDSAMYFCASSETGTYGYTFGSGTRLTVV.